Detailed here is one T cell receptor beta chain. Its binding antigen is unknown. No qualities accompany the bases; no much larger clone lies one base away. The sample comes from a study of cytomegalovirus exposure and HLA in healthy donors (dated 2017 in TCRdb). The study in broad terms: In an earlier analysis of some 550 of the donors, 250 to 300 Gb of sequence data and some 120 million unique TCR beta sequences from 150 million to 200 million T cells were reported. All discovery cohort repertoires had been generated on a single sequencing platform. The later analysis used no new phenotypic data to find candidate immune exposures, relying instead on TCR beta sequences and their occurrence across donors. The study profiled the T cell repertoires of about 720 subjects by immunosequencing and related them to cytomegalovirus serostatus. Genome-wide SNP genotypes for about 65% of the roughly 670 donors were used in a later genetic analysis, which treated that subset as a discovery cohort. HLA typing covered class I and class II loci at four-digit resolution. Four to six DR-DQ haplotypes were handled as single units for association and clustering, since linkage in the cohort was strong. A later analysis re-analyzed previously published TCR beta repertoires from about 600 donors and added high-resolution HLA genotyping to study TCR occurrence patterns. The study aimed to test whether signatures of past pathogen exposure could be identified by cataloging public T cell receptors. Among almost 400 genotyped donors of the cohort, an average of around 240,000 unique TCR beta nucleotide sequences were sequenced per donor, roughly 20% of them non-productive. An early release covering more than 500 HLA-typed donors comprised roughly 300 gigabases of sequencing data and tens of millions of unique TCR sequences. The number of typed donors differed by locus: roughly 620-640 for A, B, C, DRB1 and DQB1; 522 for DQA1; some 590 for DPA1; and some 450 for DPB1. Donor age, sex, ethnicity and CMV serostatus were compiled together with the repertoire data. To predict cytomegalovirus infection status, the study combined high-throughput TCR immunosequencing, statistical association of individual TCRs with disease status, and machine learning. In addition to the first cohort of 666 subjects, a separate validation cohort of over 90 different subjects was used. To decide whether each TCR beta V gene segment behaved as functional or pseudogenic, an earlier analysis of approximately 600 of the donors relied on high-throughput TCR beta sequencing. Of the 300 to 450 genotyped donors, approximately 83% fell in the genetic ancestry cluster associated with self-reported Caucasian donors.

Library construction relied on the immunoSEQ multiplex PCR assay. A mixture of 60 forward primers for TCR Vbeta segments and 13 reverse primers for TCR Jbeta segments was used in the multiplex PCR. Amplification of the CDR3 region of rearranged TCR beta genes was performed with a multiplex PCR assay on genomic DNA. The amplified TCR beta libraries were sequenced on the Illumina HiSeq System as 87-base-pair reads. In the source study's methods: In a later analysis, tens of millions of unique TCR beta chains were counted across the approximately 640 repertoires, and roughly 11 million of these chains were shared by at least two donors. A nearest-neighbor algorithm error-corrected the raw reads and collapsed the reads into unique sequences, merging closely related sequences to remove PCR and sequencing errors. Alignment of CDR3 sequences to IMGT reference sequences was used to assign V, D and J gene segments. For a sequence to be retained, a match of at least six nucleotides was required to both a V gene segment and a J gene segment. Rearrangements were called productive when the CDR3 lacked stop codons and stayed in frame with V and J; all others were non-productive. CDR3 was defined according to IMGT convention as the region running from the second conserved V-encoded cysteine to the conserved J-encoded phenylalanine. In an earlier analysis of roughly 610 of the donors, sequences lacking an unambiguous match to a single V gene segment were excluded. An earlier analysis of roughly 590 of the donors called V segments functional above 56.7% productive rearrangements and segregating when the between-donor standard deviation exceeded 5%. To diagnose cytomegalovirus status from the catalog of TCR beta chain sequences, a statistical classification framework was built. A later analysis assigned V and J genes by comparing TCR nucleotide sequences with IMGT/GENE-DB human TR gene sequences. In a later analysis, CDR3 sequences and most-parsimonious VDJ recombination scenarios were assigned using the TCRdist pipeline. In a later analysis, every TCR beta chain was defined by the combination of its CDR3 amino acid sequence and its V-gene family, and reads without a unique V-gene family were dropped. A later analysis removed nearly 600 highly shared, low-generation-probability nucleotide sequences to deal with suspected cross-contamination and a sequencing artifact. In a later analysis, a clonal expansion index was calculated for each public chain from normalized within-repertoire ranks of inferred template counts. A later analysis computed generation probabilities with a VDJ recombination model fitted to out-of-frame rearrangements, and checked the results against IGoR. In a later analysis, TCR-TCR, TCR-HLA and TCR-CMV co-occurrence was scored with hypergeometric tests, and a repertoire-size bias correction was applied to TCR pairs. To estimate false discovery rates, a later analysis permuted the HLA or CMV assignments 20 times. In a later analysis, co-occurring TCRs were grouped using DBSCAN, and TCRdist sequence similarity was added for clustering within HLA-allele-positive subsets. Repertoires with fewer than 30,000 or more than 120,000 public chains were left out of co-occurrence clustering, as were about 5 repertoires with anomalous nucleotide sharing. Entries here come from immuneACCESS through TCRdb and include only in-frame sequences with V and J called. Some clones fail to appear in such tables; in the studies checked, an unresolved V gene covers under half of the shortfall, and the cause of the remainder is unknown. The D gene and trimming were derived from the DNA, and the V and J assignments and clone size from that table. The sample data list 95,000 to 150,000 clones, and around 78% of these were observed just once. 3.6% of the sample belongs to the ten largest clones.

The cohort comprised hundreds of healthy bone marrow donors. Cohort members were all nominally healthy when sampled, although unrecorded immune exposures were likely present. The donor was CMV seronegative and was included in the group of hundreds of seronegative cohort members. A peripheral blood sample was collected from each donor, and TCR beta sequencing was performed on peripheral blood mononuclear cells. The Qiagen DNeasy Blood Extraction Kit was used to extract genomic DNA from the blood cell samples. Per the germline V gene (reference sequence), GTSNPN is the CDR1 and SVGIG is the CDR2. Reading from cysteine to phenylalanine, the CDR3 counts 13 amino acids. Here the CDR3 DNA is all that survives: 39 bases in frame from base 1. The junction shows trimming of 0 bases on V and 6 bases on J, plus 8 bases between the germline ends. The full study reports these points: Specific HLA alleles were associated with about 17,000 TCR beta sequences at a false discovery rate of 0.05 in a later analysis. A later analysis found that HLA-associated TCR beta chains were more clonally expanded and had lower generation probabilities than equally common non-associated chains. In the study, 164 TCR beta chains were listed as associated with cytomegalovirus. In an earlier analysis of 587 of the donors, most TCR beta V segments appeared in productive rearrangements about 87% or about 30% of the time, broadly matching IMGT annotations. Across donors, most TCR sequences were observed very rarely, whereas some public TCRs were present in many individuals. A further reported finding was that TCR beta sequences accurately predicted the HLA-A and HLA-B alleles for most subjects in the first cohort. In both the original and validation cohorts, the classifier was reported to diagnose cytomegalovirus status with high specificity and sensitivity. A group of highly shared sequence variants was considered likely to be a technical artifact of the sequencing pipeline. In a later analysis, TCR association rates were found to vary across HLA loci, with the most associated TCRs seen for DRB1 alleles and the fewest for HLA-C alleles. Because counts were too low, more than 15 rarely observed V segments, including chromosome 9 orphons, were excluded from the earlier analysis of some 540 of the donors. According to a later genetic analysis, donors in an Asian-associated ancestry cluster had fewer N-insertions in productive TCRs than the approximately 690-donor mean. It was suggested by the authors that the approach could potentially be generalized to other disease states and immunological phenotypes. Several of the top co-occurrence clusters appeared to be linked to parvovirus B19, influenza, CMV and Epstein-Barr virus, according to a later analysis. The presence/absence analyses assumed that sequencing depth was roughly uniform across donors, and that assumption may not be true. The cohort was sequenced for TCR beta chains only, and without alpha or paired-chain data the features that could be detected were limited. In vitro tests confirmed that three of the cytomegalovirus-associated TCR beta chains recognize cytomegalovirus antigens. According to a later analysis, most CMV-associated TCR beta chains appeared to be HLA-restricted, and the HLA associations seemed to be driven largely by CMV exposure. Because some donors lacked HLA typing at each locus, the association tests relied only on the typed subset. In a later genetic analysis, a missense DCLRE1C variant was associated with V-gene and J-gene trimming of TCR beta chains, and the association was replicated in an independent cohort. Strong co-occurrence of HLA alleles, especially DR and DQ, made assigning TCR associations to individual alleles difficult. Correlated functional status among segregating V segments might be attributable to linkage disequilibrium, but an unknown experimental factor could not be ruled out. Some IMGT-functional V segments, including TRBV6-2 and TRBV6-3, could not be distinguished by the 87-base-pair reads and were therefore excluded. The only immune exposure information available for the cohort was CMV serostatus.

The chain is made from TRBV30 and TRBJ2-2; no D segment can be confidently identified. The material sequenced was PBMCs. The source is a man aged 40-55 years in good health and CMV-seronegative. The CDR3 region reads CAWSVLRAGELFF. The nucleotides are TGTGCCTGGAGTGTACTTCGTGCCGGGGAGCTGTTTTTT.